These 31 T cell receptor beta chains were all obtained from the same sample, sequenced in a study of post-analysis software for immune sequencing data. Study observations and caveats: Patients used a few TRBV segments, including TRBV5-6, TRBV5-1 and TRBV20-1, more often than controls.

These receptors' targets are unknown. TCR beta cDNA libraries had unique molecular identifiers. TCRdb itself ran the PCR reads through MiXCR, one entry per CDR3 protein. The table has 350,000 to 500,000 distinct CDR3 sequences, less than 40% seen once. Material: blood. These receptors originate from a girl aged 2 to 10 with multiple sclerosis.

This sequence joins TRBV7-2 and TRBJ1-5; possible D gene TRBD1, 5 bases. Trimming took off 4 bases at V and 6 bases at J, with 16 bases between the two ends. The CDR3 is made up of 15 amino acids. Germline lookup yields CDR1 SGHTA and CDR2 FQGNSA. CDR3 sequence (DNA): TGTGCCAGCAGCTCCCGGGCGGGGGGTAGTCAGCCCCAGCATTTT. Its translation: CASSSRAGGSQPQHF.

V is TRBV6-1 and J is TRBJ2-3; TRBD1 matches 8 bases. V shed 7 bases and J 2 bases; nucleotides not matched to a gene: 5. The CDR3 covers 14 residues. Germline V gene lookup returns CDR1 MNHNS and CDR2 SASEGT. The chain's CDR3 is CASKDRVATDTQYF. CDR3 nucleotides: TGTGCCAGCAAGGACAGGGTAGCCACAGATACGCAGTATTTT.

The chain is built from TRBV7-2 and TRBJ1-5, with TRBD1 as a possible D gene (6 bases). This CDR3 has 20 amino acids. V was cut by 2 bases and J by 2 bases, with 25 bases left in between. CDR1 and CDR2 (germline): SGHTA, FQGNSA. The CDR3 reads CASSLRGLGFGVDGNQPQHF. The CDR3 DNA reads TGTGCCAGCAGCTTAAGGGGGTTAGGGTTCGGTGTTGATGGCAATCAGCCCCAGCATTTT.

The chain has TRBV7-2 and TRBJ1-2; D is uncertain. Per germline, CDR1 SGHTA and CDR2 FQGNSA. The germline V and J ends were trimmed by 2 bases and 4 bases, with 14 bases remaining between them. This CDR3 spans 15 amino acids. The CDR3 reads CASSLSTTLGYGYTF. DNA of the CDR3: TGTGCCAGCAGCTTATCAACAACCTTAGGCTATGGCTACACCTTC.

The V gene is TRBV5-6, the J gene TRBJ1-5; 10 nucleotides match TRBD1. Germline V gives CDR1 SGHDT, CDR2 YYEEEE. The CDR3 has 17 amino acids. V was clipped by 1 base and J by 0 bases; unmatched bases: 4. The CDR3 DNA reads TGTGCCAGCAGCTTGAGGACAGGGGGATATAGCAATCAGCCCCAGCATTTT. Translating it yields CASSLRTGGYSNQPQHF.

The chain employs TRBV3-1 and TRBJ2-1; 10 positions agree with TRBD2. Germline values: CDR1 LGHDT, CDR2 YNNKEL (reference sequence). V lost 3 bases and J lost 8; bases outside the gene matches: 13. CDR3 length: 17 residues. CDR3 protein: CASSHITSGRAFYEQFF. CDR3 sequence (DNA): TGTGCCAGCAGCCATATAACAAGCGGGAGGGCCTTCTATGAGCAGTTCTTC.

CDR3 region: CSVEGWDGRTDTQYF. The CDR3 DNA is TGCAGCGTTGAAGGATGGGACGGACGCACAGATACGCAGTATTTT. The chain links TRBV29-1 to TRBJ2-3; D is perhaps TRBD1 or TRBD2 (5 bases each). The germline V gene encodes CDR1 SQVTM and CDR2 ANQGSEA. V lost 1 base and J 1 base, leaving 12 bases between the germline ends. The CDR3 extends over 15 amino acids.

The chain uses TRBV28 and TRBJ2-3; tentatively, D is TRBD1 or TRBD2 (5 bases each). The CDR3 is made up of 15 amino acids. The germline gives CDR1 MDHEN, CDR2 SYDVKM. The germline V and J ends were trimmed by 6 bases and 2 bases, with 15 bases remaining between them. CDR3 sequence (DNA): TGTGCCAGCAGCCCGCCCGGGGCCTTCACAGATACGCAGTATTTT. Translated, it gives CASSPPGAFTDTQYF.

The gene calls are TRBV20-1 and TRBJ2-6; the match to TRBD1 covers 8 bases. CDR3 length: 18 residues. V shed 5 bases and J 1 base; nucleotides not matched to a gene: 13. Germline V gives CDR1 DFQATT, CDR2 SNEGSKA (reference sequence). The CDR3: CSAGYHRDRSSGANVLTF. Here the CDR3 DNA reads TGCAGTGCTGGTTACCACCGGGACAGGAGTTCTGGGGCCAACGTCCTGACTTTC.

The chain carries TRBV29-1 and TRBJ2-7; no clear D gene. This CDR3 is 15 amino acids long. V lost 4 bases and J 2 bases, leaving 18 bases between the germline ends. Germline V gene lookup returns CDR1 SQVTM and CDR2 ANQGSEA. The CDR3 DNA reads as TGCAGCGTTGCCCGGAATCAACACACGACCTACGAGCAGTACTTC. Its protein product is CSVARNQHTTYEQYF.

V and J are TRBV13 and TRBJ2-1; 8 positions agree with TRBD1. The trim removed 5 bases at V and 4 bases at J, leaving 10 bases unmatched. Germline CDR1 reads PRHDT; CDR2 reads FYEKMQ (reference sequence). The CDR3 contains 16 residues. CDR3 in amino acids: CASSRPATGDYNEQFF. Here the CDR3 DNA reads TGTGCCAGCAGCAGGCCCGCGACAGGGGATTACAATGAGCAGTTCTTC.

The rearrangement links TRBV24-1 to TRBJ2-3; 11 bases line up with TRBD2. The ends lost 3 bases at V and 5 bases at J; junction bases unmatched: 18. The CDR3 is 20 amino acids. Germline V lookup: CDR1 KGHDR, CDR2 SFDVKD. The CDR3 nucleotides are TGTGCCACCAGTGATGCAACAGGGGAAACTAGCGGGAGTTATGAAGATACGCAGTATTTT. Protein product: CATSDATGETSGSYEDTQYF.

The chain uses TRBV20-1 and TRBJ2-1, with D unresolved. This CDR3 has 14 residues. The germline V gene encodes CDR1 DFQATT and CDR2 SNEGSKA (reference sequence). Trimming stripped 1 base from V and 3 bases from J, with 10 bases between. The CDR3 nucleotides read TGCAGTGCTAGAGGGCGTAGGGACTACAATGAGCAGTTCTTC. Its protein is CSARGRRDYNEQFF.

The rearrangement links TRBV7-9 to TRBJ2-1; 11 nucleotides agree with TRBD2. The V and J ends lost 2 bases and 12 bases, in that order; junction bases with no gene match: 12. Germline lookup yields CDR1 SEHNR and CDR2 FQNEAQ (reference sequence). CDR3 length equals 16 residues. The CDR3 nucleotides are TGTGCCAGCAGCTTACGAGTAGCGGGAGGGCGCGATGGGCAGTTCTTC. It translates to CASSLRVAGGRDGQFF.

Comments on this clonotype: Germline is not matched at one junction end, which may reflect a read error. The chain carries TRBV27 and TRBJ2-1, with 10 bases that match TRBD2. Per germline, CDR1 MNHEY and CDR2 SMNVEV (reference sequence). CDR3 length: 16 amino acids. The CDR3 region has the DNA TGTGCCAGCAGTACGCTAGCGGGAGTGCTATACAATGAGCAGTTCTTT. Translating it yields CASSTLAGVLYNEQFF.

This chain connects TRBV6-5 to TRBJ1-1; 7 nucleotides match TRBD1. Trimming cost V 4 bases and J 1 base; bases outside gene matches: 6. From germline, CDR1 is MNHEY and CDR2 SVGAGI. This CDR3 contains 15 residues. CDR3 nucleotide sequence: TGTGCCAGCAGTTCCGCCGACAGGGAGAACACTGAAGCTTTCTTT. It translates to CASSSADRENTEAFF.

The rearrangement uses TRBV20-1 and TRBJ2-1; tentative D call: TRBD1 (5 bases). CDR3 size: 12 residues. Germline CDR1 is DFQATT and CDR2 is SNEGSKA (reference sequence). Deletions cut 5 bases from V and 7 bases from J, with 12 bases between. The CDR3 region is CSADSRVNEQFF. The CDR3 nucleotides are TGCAGTGCTGACAGCAGGGTTAATGAGCAGTTCTTC.

This clonotype came up a few times. V and J are TRBV20-1 and TRBJ2-7; D is uncertain. In germline, CDR1 is DFQATT, CDR2 SNEGSKA (reference sequence). This CDR3 contains 13 residues. Trimming took off 6 bases at V and 4 bases at J, with 16 bases between the two ends. CDR3 residues: CSADNLDDYEQYF. The CDR3 DNA reads TGCAGTGCCGATAACCTCGATGATTACGAGCAGTACTTC.

This chain connects TRBV7-9 to TRBJ2-5; D call uncertain. V lost 1 base to trimming and J lost 4 bases, with 13 bases between them. The CDR3 sequence is 15 residues long. CDR1 SEHNR and CDR2 FQNEAQ come from the germline V gene (reference sequence). The DNA of the CDR3 is TGTGCCAGCAGCTTAGGTCCAGGCCTGAGAGAGACCCAGTACTTC. Its protein product is CASSLGPGLRETQYF.

This clonotype was observed a few times. This chain uses TRBV7-6 with TRBJ2-4; 10 bases are shared with TRBD1. The J call may be mistaken, given a closer DNA end match to TRBJ2-7. Germline CDR1 SGHVS, CDR2 FNYEAQ. The CDR3 has 14 residues. The CDR3 coding sequence is TGTGCCAGCAGCTTCGACAGGGGGCGGGACGAGCAGTACTTC. Its translation: CASSFDRGRDEQYF.

This clonotype has a handful of counts. The chain joins TRBV7-3 to TRBJ2-1; 13 bases map to TRBD2. Per germline, CDR1 SGHTA and CDR2 FQGTGA. This CDR3 is built from 17 residues. The ends lost 2 bases at V and 6 bases at J; junction bases unmatched: 7. CDR3 DNA: TGTGCCAGCAGCTTAGGGGGGACTAGCGGGGTGTCCAATGAGCAGTTCTTC. Its protein is CASSLGGTSGVSNEQFF.

The V call is TRBV20-1, the J call TRBJ2-7; D might be TRBD2 (6 bases). Looked up from germline, CDR1 is DFQATT and CDR2 is SNEGSKA (reference sequence). Trimming shortened V by 3 bases and J by 3 bases, and 15 bases separated the two germline ends. The CDR3 runs 14 residues. The CDR3 loop is CSARVSGEIYEQYF. The CDR3 DNA reads as TGCAGTGCTAGGGTCTCGGGGGAAATCTACGAGCAGTACTTC.

This clonotype was counted many times. The genes are TRBV12-3 or TRBV12-4 and TRBJ2-7, with unresolved D. Trimming removed 3 bases from V and 6 bases from J, with 9 bases in between. There are 12 residues in the CDR3. CDR3 DNA: TGTGCCAGCAGTTTCTCAGGAATCGAGCAGTACTTC. This sequence encodes CASSFSGIEQYF.

The chain is built from TRBV6-5 and TRBJ1-1, with D perhaps matching TRBD1 (5 bases). V lost 0 bases and J 1 base, leaving 12 bases between the germline ends. The CDR3 runs 16 residues. Germline V lookup: CDR1 MNHEY, CDR2 SVGAGI. CDR3 loop: CASSYSPFGGNTEAFF. In DNA form, the CDR3 reads TGTGCCAGCAGTTACTCGCCTTTTGGGGGGAACACTGAAGCTTTCTTT.

This clonotype occurred a few times. The chain carries TRBV14 and TRBJ2-7; no firm D call. Germline V gives CDR1 SGHDN, CDR2 FVKESK. Deletions cut 1 base from V and 1 base from J, with 11 bases between. CDR3 size: 15 residues. The CDR3 DNA reads as TGTGCCAGCAGCCAAGTCGGCAGACCATCCTACGAGCAGTACTTC. Protein: CASSQVGRPSYEQYF. Drawing the rest from reference TRBV14 and TRBJ2-7, the complete variable domain is EAGVTQFPSHSVIEKGQTVTLRCDPISGHDNLYWYRRVMGKEIKFLLHFVKESKQDESGMPNNRFLAERTGGTYSTLKVQPAELEDSGVYFCASSQVGRPSYEQYFGPGTRLTVT.

This clonotype was seen more than once but under ten times. The J gene is TRBJ2-7, the V gene TRBV28; 13 nucleotides line up with TRBD2. The end of the DNA fits TRBJ2-5 better, so the J call may be wrong. CDR3 length: 17 amino acids. CDR1 and CDR2 from the germline V gene are MDHEN and SYDVKM. This chain's CDR3 is CASSASGLAGPGETQYF. The CDR3 DNA is TGTGCCAGCAGTGCTTCGGGACTAGCGGGACCGGGGGAGACCCAGTACTTC.

The rearrangement links TRBV6-2 or TRBV6-3 to TRBJ2-7, with 9 bases identical to TRBD1. The CDR3 runs to 15 residues. With 6 bases clipped from V and 5 bases from J, the junction kept 11 bases outside the gene matches. In germline, CDR1 is MNHEY, CDR2 SVGEGT. CDR3 bases: TGTGCCAGCAGATTCTACCGGGACAGGGCCCACGAGCAGTACTTC. Its translation is CASRFYRDRAHEQYF.

A few counts support this clonotype. The gene calls are TRBV11-2 and TRBJ2-7; TRBD1 matches 9 bases. This CDR3 is built from 11 residues. The junction had 0 bases not matched to a gene; V was cut back by 3 bases and J by 9 bases. Germline CDR1 SGHAT, CDR2 FQNNGV. DNA for the CDR3: TGTGCCAGCAGCTTGACAGGGGGGCAGTACTTC. It yields the protein CASSLTGGQYF.

The gene calls are TRBV10-3 and TRBJ2-5, with 8 bases matching TRBD2. Germline trimming cut 0 bases from V and 12 bases from J; bases unmatched to any gene: 3. Germline CDR1 reads ENHRY; CDR2 reads SYGVKD. This CDR3 spans 12 amino acids. The CDR3 region is CAISESTSVEYF. The CDR3 nucleotides read TGTGCCATCAGTGAGTCGACTAGCGTGGAGTACTTC.

The rearrangement uses TRBV20-1 and TRBJ2-7; unclear D gene. Trimming removed 1 base at V and 1 base at J, with 5 bases between. The CDR3 totals 12 residues. Germline V CDR1 and CDR2: DFQATT, SNEGSKA (reference sequence). CDR3 in amino acids: CSARAGSYEQYF. In DNA, the CDR3 is TGCAGTGCTAGAGCCGGATCCTACGAGCAGTACTTC.

As for this clonotype: Without the conserved terminal phenylalanine or tryptophan, this CDR3 likely stems from a read error. J is TRBJ2-1 and V is TRBV20-1; TRBD2 matches 8 bases. The CDR3 consists of 16 residues. The germline V gene has CDR1 DFQATT and CDR2 SNEGSKA (reference sequence). J lost 2 bases, V lost 5 bases, and 11 bases had no gene match. CDR3 in amino acids: CSAPLAGTGTYNEQFC. The CDR3, as DNA: TGCAGTGCTCCCCTAGCGGGTACGGGAACCTACAATGAGCAGTTCTGC.